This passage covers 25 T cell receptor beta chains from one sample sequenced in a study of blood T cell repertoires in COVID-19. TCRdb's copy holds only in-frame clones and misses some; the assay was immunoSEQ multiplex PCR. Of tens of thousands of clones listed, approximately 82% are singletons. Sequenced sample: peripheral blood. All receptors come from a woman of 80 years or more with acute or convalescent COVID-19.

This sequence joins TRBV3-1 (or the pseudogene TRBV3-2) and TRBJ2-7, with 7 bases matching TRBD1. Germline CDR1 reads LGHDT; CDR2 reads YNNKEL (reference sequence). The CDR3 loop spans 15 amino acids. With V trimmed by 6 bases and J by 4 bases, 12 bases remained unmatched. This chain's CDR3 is CASSIGQAAGYEQYF. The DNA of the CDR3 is TGTGCCAGCAGTATCGGACAGGCGGCAGGGTACGAGCAGTACTTC.

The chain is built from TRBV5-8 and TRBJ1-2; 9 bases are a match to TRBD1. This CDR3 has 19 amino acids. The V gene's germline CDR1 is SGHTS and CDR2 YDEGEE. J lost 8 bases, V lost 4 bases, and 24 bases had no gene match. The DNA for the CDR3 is TGTGCCAGCAGCCCCCCGGGACAGGGAGTTGAAGGGACGACAGAGGGCTACACCTTC. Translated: CASSPPGQGVEGTTEGYTF. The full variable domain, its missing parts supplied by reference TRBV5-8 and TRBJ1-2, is EAGVTQSPTHLIKTRGQQATLRCSPISGHTSVYWYQQALGLGLQFLLWYDEGEERNRGNFPPRFSGRQFPNYSSELNVNALELEDSALYLCASSPPGQGVEGTTEGYTFGSGTRLTVV.

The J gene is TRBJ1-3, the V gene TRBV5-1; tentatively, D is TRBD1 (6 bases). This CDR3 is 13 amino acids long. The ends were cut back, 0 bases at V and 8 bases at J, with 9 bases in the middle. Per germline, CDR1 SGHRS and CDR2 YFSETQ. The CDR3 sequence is CASSLDRGYTIYF. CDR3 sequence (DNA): TGCGCCAGCAGCTTGGATAGGGGGTACACCATATATTTT.

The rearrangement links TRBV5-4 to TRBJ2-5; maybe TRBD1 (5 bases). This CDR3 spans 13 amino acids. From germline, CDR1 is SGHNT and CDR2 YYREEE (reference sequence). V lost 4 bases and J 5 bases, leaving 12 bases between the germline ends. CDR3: CASSARASETQYF. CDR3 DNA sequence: TGTGCCAGCAGCGCCAGGGCGTCGGAGACCCAGTACTTC.

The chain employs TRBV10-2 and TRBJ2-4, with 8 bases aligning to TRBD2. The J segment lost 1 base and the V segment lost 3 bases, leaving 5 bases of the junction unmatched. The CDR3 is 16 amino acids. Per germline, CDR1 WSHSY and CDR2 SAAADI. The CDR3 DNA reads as TGCGCCAGCAGTGAAGGGCCGGGGGGGGCCAAAAACATTCAGTACTTC. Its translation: CASSEGPGGAKNIQYF.

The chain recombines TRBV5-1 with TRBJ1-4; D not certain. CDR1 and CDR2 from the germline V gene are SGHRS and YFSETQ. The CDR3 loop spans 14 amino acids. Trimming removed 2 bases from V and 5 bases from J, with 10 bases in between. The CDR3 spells CASSLQSLNEKLFF. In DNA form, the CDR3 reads TGCGCCAGCAGCTTACAGTCACTCAATGAAAAACTGTTTTTT.

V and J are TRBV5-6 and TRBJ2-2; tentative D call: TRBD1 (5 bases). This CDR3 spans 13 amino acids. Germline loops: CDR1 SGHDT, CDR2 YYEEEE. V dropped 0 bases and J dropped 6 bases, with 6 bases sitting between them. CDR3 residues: CASSLGGAGELFF. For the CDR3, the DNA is TGTGCCAGCAGCTTGGGGGGCGCCGGGGAGCTGTTTTTT.

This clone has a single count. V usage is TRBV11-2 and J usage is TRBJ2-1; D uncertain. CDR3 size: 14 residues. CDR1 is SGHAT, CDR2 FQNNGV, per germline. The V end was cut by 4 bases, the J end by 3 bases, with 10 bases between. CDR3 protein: CASSSAGYYNEQFF. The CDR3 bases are TGTGCCAGCAGCTCCGCAGGATACTACAATGAGCAGTTCTTC.

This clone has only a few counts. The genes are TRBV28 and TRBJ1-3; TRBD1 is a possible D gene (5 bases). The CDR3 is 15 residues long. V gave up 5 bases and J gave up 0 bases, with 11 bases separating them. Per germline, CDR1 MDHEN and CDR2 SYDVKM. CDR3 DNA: TGTGCCAGCAGTGTCACAGGACGCTCTGGAAACACCATATATTTT. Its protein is CASSVTGRSGNTIYF.

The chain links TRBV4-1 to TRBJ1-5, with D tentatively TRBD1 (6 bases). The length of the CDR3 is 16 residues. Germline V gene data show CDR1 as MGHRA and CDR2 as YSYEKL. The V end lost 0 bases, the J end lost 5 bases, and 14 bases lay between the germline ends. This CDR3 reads CASSQDPGTNHQPQHF. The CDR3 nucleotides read TGCGCCAGCAGCCAAGATCCCGGGACAAACCATCAGCCCCAGCATTTT.

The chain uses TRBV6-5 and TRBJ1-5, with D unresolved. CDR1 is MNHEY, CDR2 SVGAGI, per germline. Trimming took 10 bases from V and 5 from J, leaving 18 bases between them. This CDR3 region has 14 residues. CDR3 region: CATAADRLDQPQHF. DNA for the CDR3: TGTGCCACCGCCGCGGATCGTCTGGATCAGCCCCAGCATTTT.

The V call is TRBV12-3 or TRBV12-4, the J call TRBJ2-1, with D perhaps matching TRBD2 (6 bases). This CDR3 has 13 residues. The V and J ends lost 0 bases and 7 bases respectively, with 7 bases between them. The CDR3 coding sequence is TGTGCCAGCAGTTTAGCGCGGGGAAATGAGCAGTTCTTC. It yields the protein CASSLARGNEQFF.

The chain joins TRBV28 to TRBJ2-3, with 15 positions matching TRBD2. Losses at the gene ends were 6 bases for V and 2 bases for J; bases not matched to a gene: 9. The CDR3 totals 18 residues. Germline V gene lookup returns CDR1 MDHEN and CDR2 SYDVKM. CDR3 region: CASRSGTSGRTYTDTQYF. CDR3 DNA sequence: TGTGCCAGCAGATCCGGGACTAGCGGGAGGACGTACACAGATACGCAGTATTTT.

The CDR3 loop is CASMMEGRGGQPQHF. DNA for the CDR3: TGTGCCAGTATGATGGAGGGGCGCGGAGGTCAGCCCCAGCATTTT. The gene calls are TRBV19 and TRBJ1-5; tentatively, D is TRBD1 (5 bases). V was cut by 7 bases and J by 6 bases, with 19 bases left in between. CDR3 length equals 15 residues. In germline, CDR1 is LNHDA, CDR2 SQIVND (reference sequence).

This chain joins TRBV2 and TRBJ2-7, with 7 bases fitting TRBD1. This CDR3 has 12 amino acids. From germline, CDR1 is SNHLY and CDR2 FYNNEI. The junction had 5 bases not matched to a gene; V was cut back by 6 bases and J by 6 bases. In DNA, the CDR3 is TGTGCCAGCAGCCTGACAGGGTTCGAGCAGTACTTC. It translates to CASSLTGFEQYF.

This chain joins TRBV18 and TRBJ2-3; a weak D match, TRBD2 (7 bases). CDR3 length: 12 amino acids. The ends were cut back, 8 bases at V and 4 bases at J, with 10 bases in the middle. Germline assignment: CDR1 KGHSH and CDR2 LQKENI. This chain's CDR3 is CASGGGADTQYF. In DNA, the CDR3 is TGTGCCAGCGGAGGGGGGGCAGATACGCAGTATTTT.

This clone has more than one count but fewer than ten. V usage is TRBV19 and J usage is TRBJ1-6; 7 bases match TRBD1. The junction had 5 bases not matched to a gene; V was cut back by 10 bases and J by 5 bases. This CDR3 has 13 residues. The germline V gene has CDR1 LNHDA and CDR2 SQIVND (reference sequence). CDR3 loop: CATKTGDNSPLHF. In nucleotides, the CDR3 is TGTGCCACCAAAACAGGGGATAATTCACCCCTCCACTTT.

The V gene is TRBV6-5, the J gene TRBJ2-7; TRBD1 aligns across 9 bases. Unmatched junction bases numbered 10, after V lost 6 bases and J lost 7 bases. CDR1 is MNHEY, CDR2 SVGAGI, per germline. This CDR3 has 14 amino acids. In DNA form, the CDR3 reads TGTGCCAGCAGGGGGGACAGGGAAGCGGGGGAGCAGTACTTC. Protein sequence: CASRGDREAGEQYF.

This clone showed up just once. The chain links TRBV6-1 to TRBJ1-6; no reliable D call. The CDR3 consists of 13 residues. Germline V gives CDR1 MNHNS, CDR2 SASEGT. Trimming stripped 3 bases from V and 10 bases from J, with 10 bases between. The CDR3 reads CASSDEGWSPLHF. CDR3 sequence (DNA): TGTGCCAGCAGTGATGAGGGTTGGTCACCCCTCCACTTT.

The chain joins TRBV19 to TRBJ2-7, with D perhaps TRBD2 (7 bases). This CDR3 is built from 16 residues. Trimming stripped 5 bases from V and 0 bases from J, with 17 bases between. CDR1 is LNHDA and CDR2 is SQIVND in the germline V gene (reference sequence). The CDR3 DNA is TGTGCCAGTAGTTCCCAAGGGGGGGGCGCCTCCTACGAGCAGTACTTC. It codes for CASSSQGGGASYEQYF.

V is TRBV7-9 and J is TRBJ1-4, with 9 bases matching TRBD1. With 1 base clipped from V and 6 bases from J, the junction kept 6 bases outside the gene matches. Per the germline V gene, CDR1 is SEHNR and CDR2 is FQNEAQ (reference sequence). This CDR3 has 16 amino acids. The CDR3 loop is CASSLVLGQGHEKLFF. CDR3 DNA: TGTGCCAGCAGCTTAGTACTGGGACAGGGTCATGAAAAACTGTTTTTT.

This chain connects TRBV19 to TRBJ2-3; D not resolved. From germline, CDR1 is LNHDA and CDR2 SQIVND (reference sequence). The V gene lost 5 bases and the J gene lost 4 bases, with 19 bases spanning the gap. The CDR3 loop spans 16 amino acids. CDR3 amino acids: CASSPQPLISADTQYF. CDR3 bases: TGTGCCAGTAGTCCTCAACCCTTAATATCGGCAGATACGCAGTATTTT.

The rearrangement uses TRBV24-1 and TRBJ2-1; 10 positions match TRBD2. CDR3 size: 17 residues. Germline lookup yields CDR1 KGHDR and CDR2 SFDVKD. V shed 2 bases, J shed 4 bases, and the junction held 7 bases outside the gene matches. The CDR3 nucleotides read TGTGCCACCAGTGATTCTAGCGGGAGAAGGGGGTACAATGAGCAGTTCTTC. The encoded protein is CATSDSSGRRGYNEQFF.

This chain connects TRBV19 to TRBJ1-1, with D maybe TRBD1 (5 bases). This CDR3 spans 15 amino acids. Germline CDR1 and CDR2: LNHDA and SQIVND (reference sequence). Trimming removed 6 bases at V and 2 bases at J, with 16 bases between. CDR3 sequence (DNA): TGTGCCAGTAGCAGCGGGGCAGTCATTAACACTGAAGCTTTCTTT. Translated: CASSSGAVINTEAFF. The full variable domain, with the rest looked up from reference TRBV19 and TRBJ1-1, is DGGITQSPKYLFRKEGQNVTLSCEQNLNHDAMYWYRQDPGQGLRLIYYSQIVNDFQKGDIAEGYSVSREKKESFPLTVTSAQKNPTAFYLCASSSGAVINTEAFFGQGTRLTVV.

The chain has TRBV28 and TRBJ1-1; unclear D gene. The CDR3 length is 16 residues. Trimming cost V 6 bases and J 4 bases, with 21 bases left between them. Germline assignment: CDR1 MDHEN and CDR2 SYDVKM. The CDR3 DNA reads TGTGCCAGCAGCTCAAAGGGCACTGGGGAGGGCACTGAAGCTTTCTTT. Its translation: CASSSKGTGEGTEAFF.